These 3 T cell receptor beta chains share one sample of origin, sequenced in a study of blood T cells in healthy people across ages. Alongside a J-beta primer mix, a sample-barcoded 5' primer served in a second PCR lasting about 7 to 12 cycles. A single record per CDR3 protein comes from TCRdb applying MiXCR to the 5' RACE reads. The table records 900,000 to 950,000 distinct CDR3 sequences, under 35% of them present only once. A further study also used this sample, focusing on T cells of mothers and their children.

Sequenced input: blood. These receptors were obtained from a woman in her 40s in good health.

A note on this clonotype: This may arise from a read error, as a much more abundant clone is one base away. This chain links TRBV20-1 with TRBJ1-2; 8 nucleotides match TRBD1. The CDR3 spans 14 residues. CDR1 is DFQATT, CDR2 SNEGSKA, per germline (reference sequence). The CDR3 sequence: CSASLQGANYDYTF. The DNA for the CDR3 is TGCAGTGCTAGTTTGCAGGGGGCTAACTATGACTACACCTTC.

In its sample, this clonotype was seen many times. The chain uses TRBV4-2 and TRBJ2-5, with D possibly TRBD2 on 6 matching bases. The end of the DNA is better explained by TRBJ2-7, so the J call may be wrong. Germline values: CDR1 LGHNA, CDR2 YNFKEQ. The CDR3 is made up of 14 amino acids. The CDR3 spells CASSQDRGINEQYF. CDR3 nucleotide sequence: TGTGCCAGCAGCCAAGATCGGGGGATCAACGAGCAGTACTTC.

The V call is TRBV3-1, the J call TRBJ1-3; D is undetermined. V dropped 2 bases and J dropped 0 bases, with 8 bases sitting between them. Germline V gene sequence: CDR1 LGHDT, CDR2 YNNKEL (reference sequence). The length of the CDR3 is 15 residues. The CDR3 bases are TGTGCCAGCAGCCAAACAGACCGCTCTGGAAACACCATATATTTT. Protein sequence: CASSQTDRSGNTIYF.